This TCR beta chain was recovered during a study of spatial heterogeneity in lung cancer. In TCRdb, the 5' RACE reads were re-called with MiXCR into one record per CDR3 protein. The table has tens of thousands of distinct CDR3 sequences, 9.5% to 15% seen once; the top ten hold about 40%. The sample's time point: sample taken at primary tumor resection. There were 72 donors, all of them untreated patients with early-stage non-small cell lung cancer. This clonotype was observed a few times. Trimming shortened V by 1 base and J by 7 bases, and 10 bases separated the two germline ends. This CDR3 comprises 14 residues. CDR1 is SEHNR, CDR2 FQNEAQ, per germline (reference sequence).

The sequencing here drew on PBMCs, taken at surgery. This sequence originates from a male donor with early-stage non-small cell lung cancer. This rearrangement joins TRBV7-9 to TRBJ2-2; no firm D call. This chain's CDR3 is CASSLEVGHGELFF. CDR3 bases: TGTGCCAGCAGCTTAGAAGTTGGCCACGGGGAGCTGTTTTTT.